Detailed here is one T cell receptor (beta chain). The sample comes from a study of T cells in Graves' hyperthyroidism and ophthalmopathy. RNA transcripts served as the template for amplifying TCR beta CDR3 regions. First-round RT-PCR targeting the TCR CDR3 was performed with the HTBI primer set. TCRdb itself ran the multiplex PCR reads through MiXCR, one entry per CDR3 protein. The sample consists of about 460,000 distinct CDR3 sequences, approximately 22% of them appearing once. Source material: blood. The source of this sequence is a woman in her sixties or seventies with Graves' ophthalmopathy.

This CDR3 is CATSTTGVSDTQYF. CDR3 in DNA: TGTGCCACCTCAACGACAGGGGTTTCAGATACGCAGTATTTT. The chain is built from TRBV24-1 and TRBJ2-3; 8 nucleotides agree with TRBD1. Per the germline V gene, CDR1 is KGHDR and CDR2 is SFDVKD. The J segment lost 4 bases and the V segment lost 9 bases, leaving 8 bases of the junction unmatched. The CDR3 sequence is 14 residues long.